The rows below give T cell receptor beta chains drawn from one sample of a study of cytomegalovirus exposure and HLA in healthy donors. Measured with immunoSEQ multiplex PCR; TCRdb has only the in-frame clones, and not every one. This sample's table has some 70,000 clones. Material: PBMCs. These receptors originate from a boy aged 5-17 years in good health and CMV-seronegative. Each CDR3 is given with its conserved first and last residue. The D gene is left open where the match is weak.

TRBJ1-1 | TRBV9 | NA | CASSVLGDTEAFF | TGTGCCAGCAGCGTCCTGGGAGACACTGAAGCTTTCTTT
TRBJ2-5 | TRBV30 | TRBD2 | CAWSVGLAGGIQENQYF | TGTGCCTGGAGTGTGGGGCTAGCGGGGGGGATCCAAGAGAACCAGTACTTC
TRBJ1-3 | TRBV19 | NA | CASSIARAGNTIYF | TGTGCCAGTAGTATAGCACGCGCTGGAAACACCATATATTTT
TRBJ2-7 | TRBV19 | NA | CASKITGGHEQYF | TGTGCCAGTAAAATAACCGGGGGGCACGAGCAGTACTTC
TRBJ1-5 | TRBV29-1 | TRBD1 | CSVQTGSQPQHF | TGCAGTGTTCAGACAGGGAGCCAGCCCCAGCATTTT
TRBJ2-3 | TRBV5-1 | NA | CASSLGEGGSTDTQYF | TGCGCCAGCAGCTTGGGCGAGGGGGGGAGCACAGATACGCAGTATTTT
TRBJ1-1 | TRBV19 | TRBD1 | CASIPQGDTEAFF | TGTGCCAGTATTCCACAGGGGGACACTGAAGCTTTCTTT
TRBJ2-1 | TRBV4-3 | NA | CASSQEVASPPFYNEQFF | TGCGCCAGCAGCCAAGAGGTCGCGAGCCCTCCTTTCTACAATGAGCAGTTCTTC
TRBJ2-1 | TRBV6-4 | TRBD2 | CASSEAASGSNEQFF | TGTGCCAGCAGTGAAGCGGCTAGCGGGAGTAATGAGCAGTTCTTC
TRBJ1-2 | TRBV4-1 | TRBD1 | CASSQGLLYGPKQGSYGYTF | TGCGCCAGCAGCCAAGGTCTTCTCTACGGGCCAAAACAGGGGAGCTATGGCTACACCTTC
TRBJ1-2 | TRBV30 | NA | CAWSVRGRGANYGYTF | TGTGCCTGGAGTGTACGGGGCAGGGGAGCTAACTATGGCTACACCTTC
TRBJ2-7 | TRBV2 | NA | CASVLAATYEQYF | TGTGCCAGCGTCTTGGCTGCCACCTACGAGCAGTACTTC
TRBJ1-1 | TRBV30 | NA | CAWSVRRVKAEAFF | TGTGCCTGGAGTGTACGCAGGGTAAAGGCTGAAGCTTTCTTT
TRBJ1-2 | TRBV2 | NA | CASSEGGDYGYTF | TGTGCCAGCAGTGAAGGGGGGGACTATGGCTACACCTTC
TRBJ2-7 | TRBV11-2 | TRBD2 | CASRSVAGGPHEQYF | TGTGCCAGCAGAAGCGTAGCGGGAGGGCCCCACGAGCAGTACTTC
TRBJ2-7 | TRBV9 | NA | CASSVGSSPSPNYEQYF | TGTGCCAGCAGCGTAGGTTCTAGTCCTTCACCCAACTACGAGCAGTACTTC
TRBJ1-2 | TRBV7-2 | NA | CASSLGRTATYGYTF | TGTGCCAGCAGCTTAGGTCGCACCGCCACATATGGCTACACCTTC
TRBJ1-1 | TRBV27 | TRBD1 | CASSYYRGANTEAFF | TGTGCCAGCAGTTACTACAGGGGAGCGAACACTGAAGCTTTCTTT
TRBJ2-3 | TRBV18 | NA | CASSPRASATDTQYF | TGTGCCAGCTCACCACGTGCTAGCGCCACAGATACGCAGTATTTT
TRBJ1-6 | TRBV30 | TRBD1 | CAGGNRGRDSPLHF | TGTGCCGGCGGAAACAGGGGGCGCGATTCACCCCTACACTTT
TRBJ1-1 | TRBV11-1 | NA | CASSGQTGLNTEAFF | TGTGCCAGCAGCGGCCAGACAGGCCTGAACACTGAAGCTTTCTTT
TRBJ2-3 | TRBV19 | TRBD1 | CASSLRTGASTDTQYF | TGTGCCAGTAGCCTCCGGACAGGGGCTAGCACAGATACGCAGTATTTT
TRBJ1-4 | TRBV7-9 | NA | CASSRRKQGLGEKLFF | TGTGCCAGCAGCCGAAGGAAACAGGGCTTGGGGGAAAAACTGTTTTTT
TRBJ1-1 | TRBV5-4 | NA | CASSGGGNTEAFF | TGTGCCAGCAGCGGAGGAGGGAACACTGAAGCTTTCTTT
TRBJ1-1 | TRBV6-6 | NA | CASSYIAPGANTEAFF | TGTGCCAGCAGTTATATAGCCCCAGGGGCAAACACTGAAGCTTTCTTT
TRBJ2-7 | TRBV5-4 | TRBD1 | CASSTGQGAGYEQYF | TGTGCCAGCAGCACCGGACAGGGAGCGGGCTACGAGCAGTACTTC
TRBJ2-5 | TRBV29-1 | TRBD2 | CSVGVMAGAETQYF | TGCAGCGTCGGCGTGATGGCGGGAGCTGAGACCCAGTACTTC
TRBJ2-5 | TRBV7-9 | TRBD1 | CASSLETGFFQETQYF | TGTGCCAGCAGCTTAGAGACAGGGTTCTTCCAAGAGACCCAGTACTTC
TRBJ2-1 | TRBV19 | NA | CASSASSAYNEQFF | TGTGCCAGTAGTGCCTCTAGCGCCTACAATGAGCAGTTCTTC
TRBJ2-1 | TRBV7-3 | NA | CASSWSGVSEQFF | TGTGCCAGCAGCTGGTCGGGAGTGAGTGAGCAGTTCTTC
TRBJ1-5 | TRBV5-8 | NA | CASSPNVEPYQPQHF | TGTGCCAGCAGCCCCAACGTTGAGCCTTATCAGCCCCAGCATTTT
TRBJ1-1 | TRBV6-5 | NA | CASSYGRNTEAFF | TGTGCCAGCAGTTACGGCAGGAACACTGAAGCTTTCTTT
TRBJ2-1 | TRBV7-7 | NA | CASSLFTGGDEQFF | TGTGCCAGCAGCTTATTTACGGGTGGTGATGAGCAGTTCTTC
TRBJ2-1 | TRBV5-4 | TRBD2 | CASSLVAGVYNEQFF | TGTGCCAGCAGCTTGGTAGCGGGAGTCTACAATGAGCAGTTCTTC
TRBJ2-2 | TRBV6-5 | NA | CASSPISTGELFF | TGTGCCAGCAGTCCCATTAGCACCGGGGAGCTGTTTTTT
TRBJ1-1 | TRBV18 | NA | CASSPNGAGDTEAFF | TGTGCCAGCTCACCAAATGGGGCTGGCGACACTGAAGCTTTCTTT
TRBJ1-6 | TRBV25-1 | NA | CASSEFPGGGINPPLHF | TGTGCCAGCAGTGAATTCCCGGGGGGAGGGATCAATCCACCCCTCCACTTT
TRBJ2-7 | TRBV5-4 | TRBD2 | CASSRAPAGGAYEQYF | TGTGCCAGCAGCAGGGCCCCTGCGGGAGGGGCCTACGAGCAGTACTTC
TRBJ2-3 | TRBV19 | TRBD1 | CASVDRGRTDTQYF | TGTGCCAGCGTTGACAGGGGGCGGACAGATACGCAGTATTTT
TRBJ2-3 | TRBV4-2 | TRBD1 | CASSQSRDRGRGTQYF | TGTGCCAGCAGCCAATCCCGGGACAGGGGGCGAGGTACGCAGTATTTT
TRBJ2-7 | TRBV5-1 | TRBD1 | CASSFRDRAYEQYF | TGCGCCAGCAGCTTCCGGGACAGGGCCTACGAGCAGTACTTC
TRBJ2-5 | TRBV5-6 | TRBD1 | CASSLDFTSDRVPGETQYF | TGTGCCAGCAGCTTGGACTTTACTTCGGACAGGGTTCCCGGGGAGACCCAGTACTTC
TRBJ2-5 | TRBV5-1 | NA | CASSLTRIQETQYF | TGCGCCAGCAGCTTGACTCGTATCCAAGAGACCCAGTACTTC
TRBJ1-1 | TRBV5-5 | NA | CASSLSGMNTEAFF | TGTGCCAGCAGCTTGTCGGGTATGAACACTGAAGCTTTCTTT
TRBJ1-2 | TRBV30 | NA | CAWDAGPGYTF | TGTGCCTGGGATGCGGGGCCCGGCTACACCTTC
TRBJ2-2 | TRBV5-6 | TRBD2 | CASSLGLASISGELFF | TGTGCCAGCAGCTTGGGACTAGCTAGTATTTCCGGGGAGCTGTTTTTT
TRBJ2-5 | TRBV9 | NA | CASSVDPKETQYF | TGTGCCAGCAGCGTAGATCCCAAAGAGACCCAGTACTTC
TRBJ1-5 | TRBV5-1 | NA | CASSKVGGQPQHF | TGCGCCAGCAGCAAGGTAGGGGGTCAGCCCCAGCATTTT
TRBJ2-7 | TRBV6-5 | TRBD2 | CASSSNSGRAIYEQYF | TGTGCCAGCAGTTCCAATAGCGGGAGGGCCATCTACGAGCAGTACTTC
TRBJ1-4 | TRBV19 | NA | CASSIAGVNEKLFF | TGTGCCAGTAGTATAGCCGGGGTTAATGAAAAACTGTTTTTT
TRBJ1-2 | TRBV4-1 | NA | CASSPMGGVDGYTF | TGCGCCAGCAGCCCTATGGGGGGTGTAGATGGCTACACCTTC
TRBJ2-3 | TRBV5-1 | TRBD2 | CASSFNPTSGDTQYF | TGCGCCAGCAGCTTTAACCCCACTAGCGGCGATACGCAGTATTTT